A selection of T cell receptor beta chains follows, all from one sample in a study of T cell changes during pregnancy in multiple sclerosis. This table comes from immunoSEQ multiplex PCR, and its TCRdb copy is limited to in-frame clones, with some not included. The sample shows just over 30,000 clones, over 80% of them seen only once. The sample was CD8+ T cells from peripheral blood mononuclear cells, taken in the first trimester of pregnancy. All receptors come from a female donor with multiple sclerosis, enrolled in a pregnancy study. Both conserved end residues are part of each CDR3. The D gene is left open where the match is weak. For some rows the clone size is stated as once, few or many, or as a class when expanded; others skip it.

TRBV6-4,TRBJ2-7,TRBD2,.,TGTGCCAGCAGTCCCTCGACTAGCGGGAGGGTGGGAGAGCAGTACTTC,CASSPSTSGRVGEQYF
TRBV7-9,TRBJ1-4,.,.,TGTGCCAGCAGCAAAACAGGGACAACTAATGAAAAACTGTTTTTT,CASSKTGTTNEKLFF
TRBV14,TRBJ1-1,TRBD1,.,TGTGCCAGCAGCCGCCGACAGGGAAGGAGCACTGAAGCTTTCTTT,CASSRRQGRSTEAFF
TRBV10-3,TRBJ1-2,TRBD1,.,TGTGCCATCAGTGTACAGGGGTACTATGGCTACACCTTC,CAISVQGYYGYTF
TRBV5-1,TRBJ2-7,.,few,TGCGCCAGCAGCTCCTCTGAGCCCATCTCCTACGAGCAGTACTTC,CASSSSEPISYEQYF
TRBV5-6,TRBJ1-1,.,.,TGTGCCAGCAGCTTGGGCGTGATGACAGGCCCGAACACTGAAGCTTTCTTT,CASSLGVMTGPNTEAFF
TRBV27,TRBJ2-7,.,few,TGTGCCAGCGCCCCTCTCATAAGTAGCTACGAGCAGTACTTC,CASAPLISSYEQYF
TRBV20-1,TRBJ2-7,TRBD1,.,TGCAGTGGGGACAGTTCAGGCGAGCAGTACTTC,CSGDSSGEQYF
TRBV28,TRBJ1-2,TRBD1,.,TGTGCCAGCAGTTCGGGGACAGGGCTTAGAGGCTACACCTTC,CASSSGTGLRGYTF
TRBV27,TRBJ2-1,TRBD2,.,TGTGCCACTCTCGGCATAGCGGGAGTTCAGGAGCAGTTCTTC,CATLGIAGVQEQFF
TRBV4-1,TRBJ1-1,.,.,TGCGCCAGCAGCCAAGAATCGACAGGAATTATGAACACTGAAGCTTTCTTT,CASSQESTGIMNTEAFF
TRBV11-2,TRBJ1-1,.,.,TGTGCCAGCAGCGCCCCCTCCGACAGGGCTTTCTTT,CASSAPSDRAFF
TRBV28,TRBJ2-1,.,few,TGTGCCAGCAGTCCCATCCCAATTAGCTCCTACAATGAGCAGTTCTTC,CASSPIPISSYNEQFF
TRBV5-1,TRBJ2-3,.,once,TGCGCCAGCGGTGGGGGCCTCACAGATACGCAGTATTTT,CASGGGLTDTQYF
TRBV6-5,TRBJ2-5,.,.,TGTGCCAGCAGTTACCAAGGGGAGGTAGAGACCCAGTACTTC,CASSYQGEVETQYF
TRBV7-6,TRBJ2-3,TRBD2,few,TGTGCCAGCAGCTTAGGGGCGGGAGGGCCGGGCACAGATACGCAGTATTTT,CASSLGAGGPGTDTQYF
TRBV6-5,TRBJ2-7,.,.,TGTGCCAGCAGTTACGCCGGAGTCTACGAGCAGTACTTC,CASSYAGVYEQYF
TRBV5-6,TRBJ1-1,.,.,TGTGCCAGCAGCTTGGGGGCTTTGGACACTGAAGCTTTCTTT,CASSLGALDTEAFF
TRBV7-3,TRBJ2-3,TRBD2,.,TGTGCCAGCAGCTTAACTAGCGGGGGGATCACAGATACGCAGTATTTT,CASSLTSGGITDTQYF
TRBV30,TRBJ2-2,TRBD2,many,TGTGCCTGGAGTACACTAGCGGGATTCGCGAACACCGGGGAGCTGTTTTTT,CAWSTLAGFANTGELFF
TRBV7-9,TRBJ2-1,TRBD2,.,TGTGCCAGCAGCTTCATGTGGGAGGGCCTCGGGGAGCAGTTCTTC,CASSFMWEGLGEQFF
TRBV9,TRBJ2-3,TRBD2,.,TGTGCCAGCCATAGGGCTAGCGGGGGGTCAGATACGCAGTATTTT,CASHRASGGSDTQYF
TRBV9,TRBJ2-3,TRBD2,.,TGTGCCAGCAGCGTTATAGCGGGAGGGACAGATACGCAGTATTTT,CASSVIAGGTDTQYF
TRBV2,TRBJ1-1,TRBD1,.,TGTGCCAGCAGTGAACCCTCCTGGACAGGGAGGGCGAGGACTGAAGCTTTCTTT,CASSEPSWTGRARTEAFF
TRBV27,TRBJ2-1,TRBD2,once,TGTGCCAGCGAACGTAGCGGGAGCTACAATGAGCAGTTCTTC,CASERSGSYNEQFF
TRBV12-5,TRBJ2-5,TRBD1,few,TGTGCTAGTGGTCAATTAGGGACAGGGGGCGTTGGGACCCAGTACTTC,CASGQLGTGGVGTQYF
TRBV27,TRBJ1-1,TRBD1,.,TGTGCCAGCAGTACCCTGACAGGGGGAGCTTTCTTT,CASSTLTGGAFF
TRBV6-4,TRBJ2-2,TRBD1,many,TGTGCCAGCAGTTTAGGACAGGACGCGAACACCGGGGAGCTGTTTTTT,CASSLGQDANTGELFF
TRBV28,TRBJ2-1,TRBD2,.,TGTGCCAGCAGTCCCACGAGTAGCGGGATCTACAATGAGCAGTTCTTC,CASSPTSSGIYNEQFF
TRBV9,TRBJ2-5,TRBD2,large,TGTGCCAGCAGCCCATGGGGACTAGCGGGAGATCAAGAGACCCAGTACTTC,CASSPWGLAGDQETQYF
TRBV10-3,TRBJ2-7,TRBD2,few,TGTGCCATCAGTGGGGGACTAGCGGGGGTATACGAGCAGTACTTC,CAISGGLAGVYEQYF
TRBV19,TRBJ1-6,TRBD1,.,TGTGCAGTAGGGGGACAGCTAAATTCACCCCTCCACTTT,CAVGGQLNSPLHF
TRBV15,TRBJ1-1,TRBD1,.,TGTGCCACCAGCAGAGACAGGGGGCAACGATATCCGAACACTGAAGCTTTCTTT,CATSRDRGQRYPNTEAFF
TRBV9,TRBJ1-3,.,.,TGTGCCAGCAGCGCTAGACTTGATTCTGGAAACACCATATATTTT,CASSARLDSGNTIYF
TRBV15,TRBJ2-7,TRBD2,.,TGTGCCACCAGCAGAGATGCCGGTAGCGGGAGCGACGAGCAGTACTTC,CATSRDAGSGSDEQYF
TRBV27,TRBJ1-1,.,.,TGTGCCAGCAGTTTAAGCCGGGGCACTGAAGCTTTCTTT,CASSLSRGTEAFF
TRBV18,TRBJ2-2,.,.,TGTGCCAGCTCACCGGCGACTAGGGAGAACACCGGGGAGCTGTTTTTT,CASSPATRENTGELFF
TRBV6-5,TRBJ2-6,.,.,TGTGCCAGCAGTCCCAGGGAAGATGGGGCCAACGTCCTGACTTTC,CASSPREDGANVLTF
TRBV12-5,TRBJ2-5,.,.,TGTGCTAGTGGTTTCGGCAGGGAAGAGACCCAGTACTTC,CASGFGREETQYF
TRBV28,TRBJ2-1,TRBD2,.,TGTGCCAGCAGTTTAGAGTACGGCGGGAGTATGGATGAGCAGTTCTTC,CASSLEYGGSMDEQFF
TRBV21-1,TRBJ2-7,.,.,TGTGCCACACACGGGATAGAGACAGGGCCTTACGAGCAGTACTTC,CATHGIETGPYEQYF
TRBV6-5,TRBJ1-5,.,.,TGTGCCAGCAGTTTGACAGAAGGGCAGCCCCAGCATTTT,CASSLTEGQPQHF
TRBV7-2,TRBJ2-5,.,.,TGTGCCAGCAGTAAAAGAGTGGACTCCCAAGAGACCCAGTACTTC,CASSKRVDSQETQYF
TRBV5-1,TRBJ2-7,TRBD2,.,TGCGCCAGCAGCCTAGCGGGAGGGTCCTACGAGCAGTACTTC,CASSLAGGSYEQYF
TRBV6-5,TRBJ2-1,.,few,TGTGCCAGCAGTTACTCGATCCAGGGAGGTGAGCAGTTCTTC,CASSYSIQGGEQFF
TRBV5-4,TRBJ1-6,TRBD1,.,TGTGCCAGCAGCTTCCAGGGGGCGCGGGATTCACCCCTCCACTTT,CASSFQGARDSPLHF
TRBV6-1,TRBJ2-6,.,.,TGTGCCAGCAGTGAAGAGGAACCCAGCCTGACAGTAGGCCTAATCTCTGGGGCCAACGTCCTGACTTTC,CASSEEEPSLTVGLISGANVLTF
TRBV7-3,TRBJ2-1,.,.,TGTGCCAGCAGCCAGGGATCCGGTGAGCAGTTCTTC,CASSQGSGEQFF
TRBV18,TRBJ2-7,.,.,TGTGCCAGCTCACCACCCACAGGTCCCGAGCAGTACTTC,CASSPPTGPEQYF
TRBV11-2,TRBJ1-1,.,once,TGTGCCAGCAGCTTAGATTTAGAAGCTTTCTTT,CASSLDLEAFF